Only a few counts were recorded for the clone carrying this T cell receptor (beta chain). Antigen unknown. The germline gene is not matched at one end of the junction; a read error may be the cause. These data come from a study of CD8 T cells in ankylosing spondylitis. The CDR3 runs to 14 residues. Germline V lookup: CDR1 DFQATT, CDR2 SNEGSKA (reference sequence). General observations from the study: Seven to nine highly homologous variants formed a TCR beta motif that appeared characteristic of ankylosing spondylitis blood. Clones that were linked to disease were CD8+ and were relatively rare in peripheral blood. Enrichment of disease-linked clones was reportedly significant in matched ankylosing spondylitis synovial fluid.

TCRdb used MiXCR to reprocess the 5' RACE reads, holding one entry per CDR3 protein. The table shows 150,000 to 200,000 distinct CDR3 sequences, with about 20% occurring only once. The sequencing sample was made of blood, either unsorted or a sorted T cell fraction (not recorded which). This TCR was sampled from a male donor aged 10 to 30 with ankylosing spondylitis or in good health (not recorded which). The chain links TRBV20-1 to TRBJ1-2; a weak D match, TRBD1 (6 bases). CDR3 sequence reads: CSAGTGQGLGGYPF. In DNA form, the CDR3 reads TGCAGTGCTGGAACAGGGCAGGGTTTGGGAGGCTACCCCTTC.